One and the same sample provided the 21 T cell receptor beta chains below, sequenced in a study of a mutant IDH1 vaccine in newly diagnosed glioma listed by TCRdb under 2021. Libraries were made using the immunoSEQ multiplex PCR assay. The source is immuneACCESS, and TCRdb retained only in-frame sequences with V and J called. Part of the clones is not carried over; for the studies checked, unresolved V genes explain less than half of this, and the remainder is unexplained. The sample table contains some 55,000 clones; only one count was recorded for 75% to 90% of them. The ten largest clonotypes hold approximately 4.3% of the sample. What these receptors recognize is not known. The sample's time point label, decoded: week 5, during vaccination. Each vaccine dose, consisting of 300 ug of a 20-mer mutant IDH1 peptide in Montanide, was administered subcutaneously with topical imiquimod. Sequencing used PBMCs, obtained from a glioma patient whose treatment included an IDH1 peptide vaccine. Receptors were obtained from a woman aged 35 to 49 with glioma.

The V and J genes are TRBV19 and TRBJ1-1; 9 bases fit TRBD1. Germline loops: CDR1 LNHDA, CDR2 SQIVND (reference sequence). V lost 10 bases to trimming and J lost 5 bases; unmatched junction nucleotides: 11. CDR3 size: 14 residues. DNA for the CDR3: TGTGCCACCGTGGACAGGGGCGTGCAAACTGAAGCTTTCTTT. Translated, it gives CATVDRGVQTEAFF.

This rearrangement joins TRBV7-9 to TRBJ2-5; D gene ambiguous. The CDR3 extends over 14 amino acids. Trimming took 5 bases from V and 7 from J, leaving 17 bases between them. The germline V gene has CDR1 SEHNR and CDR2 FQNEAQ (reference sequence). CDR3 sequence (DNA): TGTGCCAGCAGCCCTGTAGTGGCAGGTGGGACCCAGTACTTC. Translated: CASSPVVAGGTQYF.

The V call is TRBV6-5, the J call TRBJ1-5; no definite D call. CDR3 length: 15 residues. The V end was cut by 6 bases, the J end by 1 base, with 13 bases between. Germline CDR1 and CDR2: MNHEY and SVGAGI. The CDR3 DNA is TGTGCCAGCAGCATCGGTTCTTCCAGCAATCAGCCCCAGCATTTT. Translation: CASSIGSSSNQPQHF.

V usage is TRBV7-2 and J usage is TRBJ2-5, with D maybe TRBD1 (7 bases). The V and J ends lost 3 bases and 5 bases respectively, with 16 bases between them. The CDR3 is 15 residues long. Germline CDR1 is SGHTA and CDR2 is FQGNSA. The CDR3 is CASSLFPTGRETQYF. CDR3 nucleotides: TGTGCCAGCAGCTTGTTTCCGACAGGGAGGGAGACCCAGTACTTC.

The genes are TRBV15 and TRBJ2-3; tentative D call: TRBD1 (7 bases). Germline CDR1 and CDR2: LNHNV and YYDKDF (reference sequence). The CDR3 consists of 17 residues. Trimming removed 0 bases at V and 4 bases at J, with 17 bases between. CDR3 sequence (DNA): TGTGCCACCAGCAGAGATGCAGGGGGGCACGTCCCAGATACGCAGTATTTT. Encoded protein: CATSRDAGGHVPDTQYF.

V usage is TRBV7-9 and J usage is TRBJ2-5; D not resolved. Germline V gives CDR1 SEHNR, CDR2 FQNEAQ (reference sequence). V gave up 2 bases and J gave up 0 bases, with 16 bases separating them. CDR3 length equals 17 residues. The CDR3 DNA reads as TGTGCCAGCAGCTTATGGCCAGATTTGAGGAACCAAGAGACCCAGTACTTC. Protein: CASSLWPDLRNQETQYF.

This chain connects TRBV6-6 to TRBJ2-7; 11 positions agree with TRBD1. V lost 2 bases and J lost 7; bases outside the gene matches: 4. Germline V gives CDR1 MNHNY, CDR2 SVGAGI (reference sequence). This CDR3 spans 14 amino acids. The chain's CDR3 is CASSYGTGGLEQYF. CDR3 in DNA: TGTGCCAGCAGTTACGGGACAGGGGGTTTGGAGCAGTACTTC.

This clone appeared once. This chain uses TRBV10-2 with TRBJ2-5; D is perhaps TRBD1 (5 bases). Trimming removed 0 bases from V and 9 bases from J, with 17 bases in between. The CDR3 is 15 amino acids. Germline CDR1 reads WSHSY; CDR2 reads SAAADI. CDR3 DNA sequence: TGCGCCAGCAGTGAGTCAAGCCAGGGTGGGGTGGCCCAGTACTTC. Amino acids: CASSESSQGGVAQYF.

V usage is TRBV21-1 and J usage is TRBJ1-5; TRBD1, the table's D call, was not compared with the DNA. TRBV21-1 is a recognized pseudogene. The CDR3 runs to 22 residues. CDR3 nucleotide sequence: TGTGCCAGCAGCAAAGGGTACTCATCCGGGGGACAGGGGCTCTATAGCGATCAGCCCCAGCATTTT. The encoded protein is CASSKGYSSGGQGLYSDQPQHF.

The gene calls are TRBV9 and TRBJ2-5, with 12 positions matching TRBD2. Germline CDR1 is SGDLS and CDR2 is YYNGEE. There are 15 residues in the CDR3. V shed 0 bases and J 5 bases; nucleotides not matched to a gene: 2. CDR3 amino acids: CASSVGTSGVETQYF. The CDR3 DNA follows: TGTGCCAGCAGCGTAGGGACTAGCGGGGTGGAGACCCAGTACTTC.

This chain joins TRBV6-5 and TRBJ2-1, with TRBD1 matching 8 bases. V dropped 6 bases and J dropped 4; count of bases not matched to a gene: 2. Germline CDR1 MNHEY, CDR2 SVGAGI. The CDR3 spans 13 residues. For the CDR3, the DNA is TGTGCCAGCAGCCGGACAGGGTACAATGAGCAGTTCTTC. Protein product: CASSRTGYNEQFF.

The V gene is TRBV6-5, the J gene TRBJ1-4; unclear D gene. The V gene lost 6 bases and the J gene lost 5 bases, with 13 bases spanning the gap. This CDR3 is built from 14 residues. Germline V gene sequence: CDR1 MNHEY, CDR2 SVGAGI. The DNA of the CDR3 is TGTGCCAGCAGCCTGGGAGGAGCAAATGAAAAACTGTTTTTT. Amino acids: CASSLGGANEKLFF.

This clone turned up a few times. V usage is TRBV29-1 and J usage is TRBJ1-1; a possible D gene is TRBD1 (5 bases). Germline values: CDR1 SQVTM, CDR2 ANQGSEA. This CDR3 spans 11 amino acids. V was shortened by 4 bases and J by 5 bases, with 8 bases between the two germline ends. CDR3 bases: TGCAGCGTTGCGGGGGATACTGAAGCTTTCTTT. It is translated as CSVAGDTEAFF.

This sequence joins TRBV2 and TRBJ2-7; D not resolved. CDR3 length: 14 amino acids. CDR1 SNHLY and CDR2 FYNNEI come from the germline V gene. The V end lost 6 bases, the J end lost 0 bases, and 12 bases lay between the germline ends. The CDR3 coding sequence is TGTGCCAGCAGCTTTCAGATACTCTCCTACGAGCAGTACTTC. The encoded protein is CASSFQILSYEQYF.

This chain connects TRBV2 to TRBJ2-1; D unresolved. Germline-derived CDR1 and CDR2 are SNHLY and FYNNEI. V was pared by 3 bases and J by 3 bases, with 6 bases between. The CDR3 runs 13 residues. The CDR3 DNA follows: TGTGCCAGCAGTGATGGGATCTACAATGAGCAGTTCTTC. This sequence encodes CASSDGIYNEQFF.

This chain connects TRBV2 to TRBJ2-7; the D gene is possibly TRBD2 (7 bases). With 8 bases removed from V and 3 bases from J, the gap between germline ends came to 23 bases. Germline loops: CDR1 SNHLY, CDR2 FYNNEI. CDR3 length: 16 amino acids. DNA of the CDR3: TGTGCCAGCGATGCTGTTGGGGGGGCGCAGGACTACGAGCAGTACTTC. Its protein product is CASDAVGGAQDYEQYF.

Here the CDR3 reads CASSQKTVNQPQHF. The CDR3 bases are TGCGCCAGCAGCCAGAAGACGGTAAATCAGCCCCAGCATTTT. V usage is TRBV4-1 and J usage is TRBJ1-5, with unresolved D. Germline V gives CDR1 MGHRA, CDR2 YSYEKL. V lost 3 bases to trimming and J lost 4 bases, with 10 bases between them. The CDR3 runs 14 residues.

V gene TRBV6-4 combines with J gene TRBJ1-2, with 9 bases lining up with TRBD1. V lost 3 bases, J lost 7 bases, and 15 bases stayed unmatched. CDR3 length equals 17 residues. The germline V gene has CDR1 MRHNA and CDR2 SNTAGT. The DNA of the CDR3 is TGTGCCAGCAGTGAGTTCAGTACAGGGGGCGATACGGCTGGCTACACCTTC. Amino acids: CASSEFSTGGDTAGYTF.

CDR3 amino acids: CASSLTGGPSNYGYTF. The CDR3 DNA sequence: TGTGCCAGCAGCTTAACAGGGGGGCCCTCTAACTATGGCTACACCTTC. The chain combines TRBV7-2 with TRBJ1-2; 8 positions agree with TRBD1. Germline CDR1 SGHTA, CDR2 FQGNSA. Germline trimming cut 2 bases from V and 0 bases from J; bases unmatched to any gene: 5. CDR3 size: 16 residues.

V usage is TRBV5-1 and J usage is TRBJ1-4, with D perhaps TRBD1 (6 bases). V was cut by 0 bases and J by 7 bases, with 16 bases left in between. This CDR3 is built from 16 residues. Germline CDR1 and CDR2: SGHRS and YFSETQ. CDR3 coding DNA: TGCGCCAGCAGCTTGGAACCGACAGGTCGGGGTGAAAAACTGTTTTTT. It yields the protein CASSLEPTGRGEKLFF.

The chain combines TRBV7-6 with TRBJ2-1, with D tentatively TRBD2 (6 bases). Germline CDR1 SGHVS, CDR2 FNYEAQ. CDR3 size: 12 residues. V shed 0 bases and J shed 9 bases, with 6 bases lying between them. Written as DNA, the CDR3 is TGTGCCAGCAGCTTAGCGGAGGGTGAGCAGTTCTTC. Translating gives CASSLAEGEQFF.